A single sample gave rise to the 24 T cell receptor beta chains below, sequenced in a study of T cells in Graves' hyperthyroidism and ophthalmopathy. Template material for amplifying TCR beta CDR3 regions consisted of RNA transcripts. During a first-round RT-PCR of the TCR CDR3, the HTBI primer set was used. Each CDR3 protein is one row after TCRdb ran MiXCR on the multiplex PCR reads. The repertoire holds about 600,000 distinct CDR3 sequences, with about a sixth as singletons. The sample taken for sequencing was blood. The receptor source for this set is a woman in her thirties or forties with Graves' ophthalmopathy.

This clonotype showed up many times. CDR3 sequence reads: CSAPDRGYEKLFF. DNA for the CDR3: TGCAGTGCTCCGGACAGGGGATATGAAAAACTGTTTTTT. The V and J genes are TRBV20-1 and TRBJ1-4; 9 nucleotides agree with TRBD1. The CDR3 is 13 residues long. The J segment lost 6 bases and the V segment lost 5 bases, leaving 4 bases of the junction unmatched. Germline V gene data show CDR1 as DFQATT and CDR2 as SNEGSKA (reference sequence).

This clonotype was seen only a few times. The chain couples TRBV20-1 to TRBJ2-3; TRBD2 aligns across 7 bases. The CDR3 is 14 residues long. The germline V gene has CDR1 DFQATT and CDR2 SNEGSKA (reference sequence). The ends lost 0 bases at V and 5 bases at J; junction bases unmatched: 5. CDR3 amino acids: CSARDHGGKDTQYF. CDR3 DNA: TGCAGTGCTAGAGATCACGGGGGGAAAGATACGCAGTATTTT.

The table lists this clonotype with a few counts. This may stem from a read error, because a much larger clone lies one nucleotide away. The rearrangement uses TRBV18 and TRBJ1-1; D is undetermined. Germline CDR1 and CDR2: KGHSH and LQKENI. CDR3 size: 14 residues. V lost 3 bases and J 5 bases, leaving 13 bases between the germline ends. CDR3 in DNA: TGTGCCAGCTCACCTCAGAGGGCCGGGACTGAAGCTTTCTTT. Translating gives CASSPQRAGTEAFF.

The V and J genes are TRBV10-3 and TRBJ2-1; 11 nucleotides agree with TRBD1. The CDR3 is 15 residues long. Germline CDR1 ENHRY, CDR2 SYGVKD. The V gene end was trimmed by 3 bases and the J gene end by 7 bases; junction bases not matched to a gene: 5. DNA of the CDR3: TGTGCCATCAGTGAAAGGACAGGGGGCCTAAATGAGCAGTTCTTC. Amino acids: CAISERTGGLNEQFF.

This clonotype was recorded at least ten times. V gene TRBV3-1 combines with J gene TRBJ2-3; D perhaps matches TRBD1 (6 bases). From germline, CDR1 is LGHDT and CDR2 YNNKEL (reference sequence). The CDR3 runs to 15 residues. V gave up 3 bases and J gave up 2 bases, with 12 bases separating them. The CDR3 DNA reads as TGTGCCAGCAGCCATAAGGGACAAGACACAGATACGCAGTATTTT. Amino acid sequence: CASSHKGQDTDTQYF.

The chain employs TRBV7-9 and TRBJ2-2; 7 nucleotides align to TRBD1. The trim removed 6 bases at V and 4 bases at J, leaving 11 bases unmatched. This CDR3 comprises 16 residues. Per germline, CDR1 SEHNR and CDR2 FQNEAQ (reference sequence). CDR3 sequence reads: CASSPTGSLSTGELFF. CDR3 nucleotide sequence: TGTGCCAGCAGTCCGACAGGGTCGCTGAGCACCGGGGAGCTGTTTTTT.

This clonotype was counted at least ten times. The V and J genes are TRBV12-3 or TRBV12-4 and TRBJ1-3, with TRBD1 matching 7 bases. This CDR3 comprises 15 residues. The junction had 0 bases not matched to a gene; V was cut back by 1 base and J by 0 bases. CDR3 in DNA: TGTGCCAGCAGTTTAGACAGGGGCTCTGGAAACACCATATATTTT. Translated, it gives CASSLDRGSGNTIYF.

This clonotype has at least ten counts. The chain has TRBV12-3 or TRBV12-4 and TRBJ2-1; TRBD1 matches 7 bases. The length of the CDR3 is 12 residues. With V trimmed by 5 bases and J by 10 bases, 5 bases remained unmatched. The CDR3 loop is CASSPTDREQFF. Here the CDR3 DNA reads TGTGCCAGCAGTCCAACGGACAGGGAGCAGTTCTTC.

The chain joins TRBV20-1 to TRBJ1-6, with 7 positions matching TRBD1. The CDR3 contains 12 residues. From germline, CDR1 is DFQATT and CDR2 SNEGSKA (reference sequence). The V gene end was trimmed by 6 bases and the J gene end by 14 bases; junction bases not matched to a gene: 10. In DNA form, the CDR3 reads TGCAGTGCCATCTGGGAGGGGGCAGCCCTCCACTTT. Translation: CSAIWEGAALHF.

About this clonotype itself: One junction end does not reproduce the germline sequence, and a read error may be involved. V gene TRBV9 combines with J gene TRBJ2-7; D may be TRBD1 (7 bases). CDR3 length: 15 amino acids. CDR1 SGDLS and CDR2 YYNGEE come from the germline V gene. In DNA, the CDR3 is TGTGCCGGCAGCGTCGGCGGGACAGTCTCCTACGAGCAGTACTTC. This codes for CAGSVGGTVSYEQYF. The entire variable domain, with the rest obtained from reference TRBV9 and TRBJ2-7, is as follows: DSGVTQTPKHLITATGQRVTLRCSPRSGDLSVYWYQQSLDQGLQFLIQYYNGEERAKGNILERFSAQQFPDLHSELNLSSLELGDSALYFCAGSVGGTVSYEQYFGPGTRLTVT.

The V gene is TRBV20-1, the J gene TRBJ2-5; perhaps TRBD1 as D (6 bases). Germline loops: CDR1 DFQATT, CDR2 SNEGSKA (reference sequence). The V and J ends lost 6 bases and 5 bases respectively, with 19 bases between them. The CDR3 sequence is 14 residues long. The CDR3 DNA reads as TGCAGTGCCCCAAGGGGACAACCAGGGGAGACCCAGTACTTC. It codes for CSAPRGQPGETQYF.

The rearrangement uses TRBV20-1 and TRBJ1-6; tentatively, D is TRBD1 (6 bases). V shed 0 bases and J shed 9 bases, with 18 bases lying between them. The CDR3 totals 16 residues. CDR1 is DFQATT, CDR2 SNEGSKA, per germline (reference sequence). The CDR3 here is CSARDPRTDPSSPLHF. The CDR3 region has the DNA TGCAGTGCTAGAGATCCCAGGACAGACCCTAGTTCACCCCTCCACTTT.

This clonotype was detected many times. The chain is built from TRBV20-1 and TRBJ1-5, with 8 nucleotides matching TRBD1. The V and J ends lost 6 bases and 13 bases, in that order; junction bases with no gene match: 17. The CDR3 contains 14 residues. Per the germline V gene, CDR1 is DFQATT and CDR2 is SNEGSKA (reference sequence). CDR3 in DNA: TGCAGTGCCAGGCCGACAGGGGCCAGCAGTTTACAGCATTTT. Translating gives CSARPTGASSLQHF.

This clonotype was counted a few times. The CDR3 sequence: CASSARGQDYNIQYF. For the CDR3, the DNA is TGTGCCAGCAGTGCGAGGGGCCAAGACTACAACATTCAGTACTTC. V usage is TRBV27 and J usage is TRBJ2-4; D is perhaps TRBD1 or TRBD2 (5 bases each). The CDR3 is 15 residues long. Trimming pared 5 bases from V and 7 bases from J, leaving 18 bases between. From germline, CDR1 is MNHEY and CDR2 SMNVEV (reference sequence).

The sample holds many counts of this clonotype. This sequence joins TRBV28 and TRBJ1-2; possible D gene TRBD1, 6 bases. Per the germline V gene, CDR1 is MDHEN and CDR2 is SYDVKM. This CDR3 comprises 15 residues. Deletions cut 6 bases from V and 8 bases from J, with 22 bases between. CDR3 nucleotides: TGTGCCAGCAGGGGACAAGGGATCGAAGCAAGGGGCTACACCTTC. Translation gives CASRGQGIEARGYTF.

This clonotype has at least ten counts. The chain carries TRBV11-1 and TRBJ2-1, with 15 bases lining up with TRBD2. The CDR3 consists of 14 residues. Germline V lookup: CDR1 SGHAT, CDR2 FQDESV (reference sequence). The J segment lost 9 bases and the V segment lost 8 bases, leaving 5 bases of the junction unmatched. The CDR3 nucleotides are TGTGCCAGCGGGACTAGCGGGGGGTCGGGTGAGCAGTTCTTC. Residues: CASGTSGGSGEQFF.

This clonotype was recorded many times. The chain is built from TRBV5-6 and TRBJ2-7, with D hard to call. Germline V gene data show CDR1 as SGHDT and CDR2 as YYEEEE. Trimming pared 0 bases from V and 0 bases from J, leaving 13 bases between. The CDR3 totals 16 residues. CDR3 region: CASSLGGGISSYEQYF. The CDR3 coding sequence is TGTGCCAGCAGCTTGGGCGGTGGAATCAGCTCCTACGAGCAGTACTTC.

This clonotype was observed at least ten times. The rearrangement joins TRBV18 to TRBJ1-4, with 7 bases matching TRBD1. The CDR3 has 15 residues. The ends lost 3 bases at V and 7 bases at J; junction bases unmatched: 8. The germline gives CDR1 KGHSH, CDR2 LQKENI. The DNA for the CDR3 is TGTGCCAGCTCACCGGTTCCGGGACAGCGTGAAAAACTGTTTTTT. This encodes CASSPVPGQREKLFF.

This clonotype was counted only a few times. The rearrangement joins TRBV29-1 to TRBJ2-3; 7 positions agree with TRBD2. The V gene's germline CDR1 is SQVTM and CDR2 ANQGSEA. V was clipped by 4 bases and J by 2 bases; unmatched bases: 6. CDR3 size: 14 residues. CDR3 amino acids: CSVGGRATTDTQYF. CDR3 sequence (DNA): TGCAGCGTTGGTGGGAGGGCTACCACAGATACGCAGTATTTT.

This clonotype was detected many times. The chain employs TRBV11-2 and TRBJ2-3; no firm D call. The germline V and J ends were trimmed by 5 bases and 9 bases, with 24 bases remaining between them. The CDR3 extends over 16 amino acids. The germline gives CDR1 SGHAT, CDR2 FQNNGV. The CDR3 DNA reads TGTGCCAGCAGCCGTTTACTAAGTCCCAAACTGTCCACGCAGTATTTT. Translation: CASSRLLSPKLSTQYF.

The sample holds a few counts of this clonotype. This chain uses TRBV5-1 with TRBJ1-3, with unresolved D. The V gene lost 4 bases and the J gene lost 0 bases, with 8 bases spanning the gap. Germline V gene sequence: CDR1 SGHRS, CDR2 YFSETQ. CDR3 length: 14 amino acids. The DNA of the CDR3 is TGCGCCAGCAGCGGAGGGCTCTCTGGAAACACCATATATTTT. Its translation: CASSGGLSGNTIYF. Together with reference TRBV5-1 and TRBJ1-3, the CDR3 gives the full variable domain: KAGVTQTPRYLIKTRGQQVTLSCSPISGHRSVSWYQQTPGQGLQFLFEYFSETQRNKGNFPGRFSGRQFSNSRSEMNVSTLELGDSALYLCASSGGLSGNTIYFGEGSWLTVV.

The chain is built from TRBV5-1 and TRBJ2-7; D may match TRBD1 or TRBD2 (5 bases each). V dropped 1 base and J dropped 7 bases, with 18 bases sitting between them. Per germline, CDR1 SGHRS and CDR2 YFSETQ. The CDR3 is 15 amino acids. CDR3 nucleotides: TGCGCCAGCAGCTTGACCGGGGCATTGTTTATGGAGCAGTACTTC. Translated: CASSLTGALFMEQYF.

The sample holds many counts of this clonotype. This chain connects TRBV2 to TRBJ2-3; D might be TRBD2 (5 bases). Germline V CDR1 and CDR2: SNHLY, FYNNEI. CDR3 length equals 14 residues. Trimming cost V 4 bases and J 4 bases, with 12 bases left between them. The CDR3 region is CASSAGLASDTQYF. The CDR3 coding sequence is TGTGCCAGCAGTGCCGGTCTAGCATCAGATACGCAGTATTTT.

This chain links TRBV20-1 with TRBJ2-3; 15 nucleotides match TRBD2. This CDR3 is built from 18 residues. Germline-derived CDR1 and CDR2 are DFQATT and SNEGSKA (reference sequence). Trimming cost V 6 bases and J 2 bases; bases outside gene matches: 12. The CDR3 is CSALGTSGGSVFTDTQYF. The CDR3 DNA sequence: TGCAGTGCCCTTGGGACTAGCGGGGGGTCTGTATTCACAGATACGCAGTATTTT.